The 7 T cell receptor beta chains below all came from one sample that was sequenced in a study of T cells expressing NK-cell markers (dated by TCRdb to the early 2020s). To prepare the library, 5' RACE was applied. This sample was sequenced with an Illumina HiSeq 2000. After TCRdb reprocessed the reads, each CDR3 protein sequence was kept as one row, without DNA. The sample has about 390,000 distinct CDR3 sequences on record. Of the sample, approximately 12% falls within the top ten clones. The specimen was blood T cells: a sorted CD56 or NKG2C T cell subset, CD4+ or CD8+ T cells, or bulk PBMC T cells (not recorded which). These receptors originate from a woman aged 50 to 60 in good health. Donor details come from another sample of the same person, matched by shared clones.

CDR3: CASSLRGQGAGAFF. This sequence joins TRBV5-1 and TRBJ1-1; TCRdb selects TRBD1, and the lack of DNA leaves this call unchecked. Germline V gene lookup returns CDR1 SGHRS and CDR2 YFSETQ. The CDR3 sequence is 14 residues long.

V gene TRBV7-8 combines with J gene TRBJ1-1. Germline lookup yields CDR1 SGHVS and CDR2 FQNEAQ. The CDR3 length is 15 residues. This CDR3 is CASSYQDPIGTEAFF.

The V gene is TRBV9, the J gene TRBJ2-3; TCRdb gives TRBD1 as the D gene, but with no DNA this cannot be confirmed. Germline CDR1 and CDR2: SGDLS and YYNGEE. The CDR3 extends over 16 amino acids. The CDR3 is CASSLRGGVSTDTQYF. The whole variable domain, remainder taken from reference TRBV9 and TRBJ2-3, is DSGVTQTPKHLITATGQRVTLRCSPRSGDLSVYWYQQSLDQGLQFLIQYYNGEERAKGNILERFSAQQFPDLHSELNLSSLELGDSALYFCASSLRGGVSTDTQYFGPGTRLTVL.

The chain joins TRBV7-2 to TRBJ2-3; TCRdb outputs TRBD1, but without DNA this stays unchecked. CDR1 SGHTA and CDR2 FQGNSA come from the germline V gene. There are 15 residues in the CDR3. The CDR3 loop reads CASSIRGTSTDTQYF.

J is TRBJ1-4 and V is TRBV5-1; TCRdb indicates TRBD1, and absent DNA this call remains unverified. The CDR3 runs to 16 residues. From germline, CDR1 is SGHRS and CDR2 YFSETQ. This CDR3 is CASSSGSAPGEEKLFF.

The chain has TRBV20-1 and TRBJ1-2; the D gene TCRdb calls, TRBD1, cannot be checked with no DNA. This CDR3 is 16 amino acids long. The V gene's germline CDR1 is DFQATT and CDR2 SNEGSKA (reference sequence). This CDR3 is CSARAGDRGPNYGYTF.

The J gene is TRBJ2-4, the V gene TRBV4-1; without DNA, the TCRdb call of TRBD1 cannot be checked. The germline CDR1 and CDR2 sequences are MGHRA and YSYEKL. The CDR3 has 16 amino acids. CDR3 region: CASSQGPFFGRDIQYF.